This entry describes one TCR beta chain. Its antigen remains unknown. Described treatment: 15 to 20 received Ad26.COV2.S at low or high dose, single or two shots; roughly 5 received placebo; per-sample allocation not given. Each sample was drawn 63 days after the first injection (of vaccine or placebo). The study used a vaccine consisting of an Ad26 vector that expressed Wuhan-strain SARS-CoV-2 spike. The entry originates in a study of Ad26.COV2.S vaccination and SARS-CoV-2 variants. Study-wide context: Dosing was one shot or two shots 56 days apart.

Study-wide results and limits: From the TCR breadth and depth analyses, total T cell responses may have been underestimated.

This table comes from immunoSEQ multiplex PCR, and its TCRdb copy is limited to in-frame clones, with some not included. The sample has hundreds of thousands of clones, about nine tenths seen once. The TCR originated in a person between 18 and 59 years old who received the Ad26.COV2.S COVID-19 vaccine or a placebo. This specimen consisted of peripheral blood, obtained in a trial of Ad26.COV2.S vaccine versus placebo.

The CDR3 DNA is TGTGCCAGCAGCCCTTCCGGGACGTCTAGCTCTGGGGCCAACGTCCTGACTTTC. It yields the protein CASSPSGTSSSGANVLTF. The chain employs TRBV9 and TRBJ2-6; either TRBD1 or TRBD2 may supply D (5 bases each). The CDR3 is 18 residues long. V was pared by 4 bases and J by 0 bases, with 17 bases between. Germline V gene lookup returns CDR1 SGDLS and CDR2 YYNGEE.